This T cell receptor (beta chain) was sequenced during a study of cytomegalovirus exposure and HLA in healthy donors (dated by TCRdb to between 2016 and 2019). In terms of the full investigation: An earlier analysis of some 550 of the donors reported 250 to 300 Gb of sequence data and approximately 110 million unique TCR beta sequences from 190 million or so T cells. HLA typing covered class I and class II loci at four-digit resolution. Of the approximately 400 genotyped donors, around 81% fell in the genetic ancestry cluster associated with self-reported Caucasian donors. Using immunosequencing, the study profiled T cell repertoires from about 650 subjects and related those repertoires to cytomegalovirus serostatus. On average, about 240,000 unique TCR beta nucleotide sequences were sequenced per donor among 398 genotyped donors of the cohort, with roughly 19% of those sequences being non-productive. Around 320 gigabases of sequencing data and 78 million or so unique TCR sequences were included in an early release covering 500 to 750 HLA-typed donors. A later analysis re-analyzed previously published TCR beta repertoires from about 730 donors and added high-resolution HLA genotyping to study TCR occurrence patterns. Donor age, sex, ethnicity and CMV serostatus were compiled together with the repertoire data. In the later analysis, no new phenotypic data were used to find candidate immune exposures; instead, reliance was placed on TCR beta sequences and their occurrence across donors. All discovery cohort repertoires had been generated on a single sequencing platform. Along with the approximately 600-subject first cohort, a separate validation cohort of roughly 110 different subjects was used. A later genetic analysis used genome-wide SNP genotypes for about three fifths of the 666 donors, treating that subset as a discovery cohort. The study aimed to test whether cataloging public T cell receptors could reveal signatures of past pathogen exposure. Typing coverage differed by locus: A, B, C, DRB1 and DQB1 were typed in about 629-640 donors, DQA1 in around 500, DPA1 in approximately 610, and DPB1 in just under 490. An earlier analysis of fewer than 750 of the donors used high-throughput TCR beta sequencing to judge whether each TCR beta V gene segment behaved as functional or pseudogenic. Because of strong linkage in the cohort, five DR-DQ haplotypes were treated as single units for association and clustering. The study combined high-throughput TCR immunosequencing, statistical association of individual TCRs with disease status, and machine learning to predict cytomegalovirus infection status.

As concerns this clone: Its antigen is unknown. Per-base qualities were not stored, and no clone one base away is much larger.

Libraries were made using the immunoSEQ multiplex PCR assay. For the multiplex PCR, a mixture combining 60 forward primers for TCR Vbeta segments and 13 reverse primers for TCR Jbeta segments was used. A multiplex PCR assay on genomic DNA amplified the CDR3 region of rearranged TCR beta genes. The Illumina HiSeq System was used to sequence the amplified TCR beta libraries as 87-base-pair reads. The published analysis was carried out like this. Across the roughly 600 repertoires, a later analysis counted tens of millions of unique TCR beta chains, approximately 12 million of which were shared by at least two donors. To remove PCR and sequencing errors, raw reads were error-corrected and collapsed into unique sequences using a nearest-neighbor algorithm that merged closely related sequences. To assign V, D and J gene segments, CDR3 sequences were aligned to IMGT reference sequences. For a sequence to be retained, at least a six-nucleotide match to both a V gene segment and a J gene segment was required. A rearrangement was called productive if the CDR3 had no stop codons and remained in frame with V and J, and every other rearrangement was called non-productive. CDR3 was defined by IMGT convention, running from the second conserved V-encoded cysteine to the conserved J-encoded phenylalanine. The earlier analysis of about 640 of the donors excluded any sequence lacking an unambiguous match to a single V gene segment. In an earlier analysis of a few hundred of the donors, V segments were called functional above 56.7% productive rearrangements and were called segregating when the between-donor standard deviation exceeded 5%. A statistical classification framework was built for diagnosing cytomegalovirus status from the catalog of TCR beta chain sequences. In a later analysis, V and J genes were assigned by comparing TCR nucleotide sequences against IMGT/GENE-DB human TR gene sequences. Using the TCRdist pipeline, a later analysis assigned CDR3 sequences along with most-parsimonious VDJ recombination scenarios. In a later analysis, each TCR beta chain was defined by its CDR3 amino acid sequence together with its V-gene family, and reads without a unique V-gene family were excluded. To address suspected cross-contamination and a sequencing artifact, a later analysis removed around 600 highly shared, low-generation-probability nucleotide sequences. In a later analysis, a clonal expansion index for each public chain was calculated from normalized within-repertoire ranks of inferred template counts. A later analysis computed generation probabilities with a VDJ recombination model fitted to out-of-frame rearrangements, and checked the results against IGoR. A later analysis scored TCR-TCR, TCR-HLA and TCR-CMV co-occurrence with hypergeometric tests, applying a repertoire-size bias correction to TCR pairs. To estimate false discovery rates, a later analysis permuted the HLA or CMV assignments 20 times. In a later analysis, co-occurring TCRs were grouped using DBSCAN, with TCRdist sequence similarity added in when clustering inside HLA-allele-positive subsets. Co-occurrence clustering excluded repertoires with fewer than 30,000 or more than 120,000 public chains, plus five with anomalous nucleotide sharing. Held by TCRdb, this immuneACCESS table contains in-frame sequences only and omits some clones. Under half of the omission traces to an unresolved V gene where checked; the cause of the rest is unknown. V, J and clone size derive from that table, while D and trimming were established from the DNA sequence. The sample includes some 200,000 clones, with approximately 70% observed a single time. The ten most abundant clones make up 1.5% to 2% of the sample.

From its cysteine to its phenylalanine, the CDR3 spans 16 amino acids. The only DNA kept is the CDR3, 48 bases in frame from the first base. Looking up the germline V gene yields CDR1 SGHTA and CDR2 FQGTGA. V loses 1 base at its end and J loses 5 bases; junction bases beyond the gene matches: 7. The paper as a whole reports these results and caveats: A further reported finding was that TCR beta sequences accurately predicted the HLA-A and HLA-B alleles for most subjects in the first cohort. An association between a missense DCLRE1C variant and V-gene and J-gene trimming of TCR beta chains was found in a later genetic analysis and replicated in an independent cohort. The earlier analysis of 587 of the donors excluded roughly 17 rarely observed V segments, including chromosome 9 orphons, because counts were too low. In an earlier analysis of about 550 of the donors, most TCR beta V segments were observed in productive rearrangements about 90% or about 30% of the time, broadly matching IMGT annotations. In this cohort, only TCR beta chains were sequenced, and detectable features were limited by the absence of alpha or paired-chain data. According to a later analysis, most CMV-associated TCR beta chains appeared to be HLA-restricted, and the HLA associations seemed to be driven largely by CMV exposure. The authors suggested that the approach could potentially be generalized to other disease states and immunological phenotypes. Linkage disequilibrium might explain the correlated functional status among segregating V segments, but an unknown experimental factor could not be ruled out. According to a later analysis, parvovirus B19, influenza, CMV and Epstein-Barr virus appeared linked to several top co-occurrence clusters. For the cohort, immune exposure information was limited to CMV serostatus. HLA typing was unavailable for some donors at each locus, so association tests used only the typed subset. Cytomegalovirus status was reported to be diagnosed by the classifier with high specificity and sensitivity in both the original and validation cohorts. Roughly uniform sequencing depth across donors was assumed in presence/absence analyses, although this assumption may not hold. The 87-base-pair reads could not distinguish some IMGT-functional V segments, including TRBV6-2 and TRBV6-3, so those segments were excluded. The sequencing pipeline was judged likely to have produced a cluster of highly shared sequence variants as a technical artifact. A few of the identified cytomegalovirus-associated TCR beta chains were confirmed in vitro to be specific for cytomegalovirus antigens. The study listed 164 TCR beta chains as associated with cytomegalovirus. At a false discovery rate of 0.05, a later analysis linked 15,000 to 20,000 TCR beta sequences to specific HLA alleles. According to a later genetic analysis, donors in an Asian-associated ancestry cluster had fewer N-insertions in productive TCRs than the approximately 690-donor mean. Strong co-occurrence of HLA alleles, especially DR and DQ, made assigning TCR associations to individual alleles difficult. In a later analysis, the rate of TCR association differed among HLA loci, with DRB1 alleles having the most associated TCRs and HLA-C alleles having the fewest. Most TCR sequences were seen in very few donors, while some public TCRs were found in many individuals. In a later analysis, HLA-associated TCR beta chains were found to be more clonally expanded and to have lower generation probabilities than equally common non-associated chains.

The cohort was made up of roughly 670 healthy bone marrow donors. At the time of sampling, every cohort member was nominally healthy, though immune exposures that went unrecorded were likely present. The donor was CMV seronegative and belonged to the group of 352 seronegative cohort members. A peripheral blood sample was provided by each donor, and peripheral blood mononuclear cells were used for TCR beta sequencing. Genomic DNA was extracted from the blood cell samples with the Qiagen DNeasy Blood Extraction Kit. The sequence came from a woman in her thirties in good health and CMV-seronegative. The sequence joins TRBV7-3 to TRBJ1-5; TRBD1 agrees with 8 junctional bases. Input material: PBMCs. The nucleotide sequence is TGTGCCAGCAGCTTAATCGGCAGGGGGCAGGATCAGCCCCAGCATTTT. Its protein product is CASSLIGRGQDQPQHF. Reference TRBV7-3 and TRBJ1-5 genes cover what lies past the CDR3, so the full variable domain is GAGVSQTPSNKVTEKGKYVELRCDPISGHTALYWYRQSLGQGPEFLIYFQGTGAADDSGLPNDRFFAVRPEGSVSTLKIQRTERGDSAVYLCASSLIGRGQDQPQHFGDGTRLSIL.